Listed below are T cell receptor beta chains from one sample, sequenced in a study of shared clonotypes between healthy human individuals. The data were produced by immunoSEQ multiplex PCR, yet TCRdb's version contains in-frame clones alone and is incomplete. This table holds 95,000 to 120,000 clones, around two thirds found once. Specimen: memory CD8+ T cells sorted from blood. All receptors come from a woman under 40 in good health. Both conserved end residues are part of each CDR3. D genes are given only for firm matches. Part of the rows lack a size; the others show once, few, many or a class for expanded clones.

V gene	clone size	J gene	D gene	CDR3 DNA	CDR3 protein
TRBV9	NA	TRBJ1-2	NA	TGTGCCAGCAGCGTAGGTGGTAACTATGGCTACACCTTC	CASSVGGNYGYTF
TRBV25-1	NA	TRBJ2-5	NA	TGTGCCAGCAGTGAAACAGGGAGACAAGAGACCCAGTACTTC	CASSETGRQETQYF
TRBV28	NA	TRBJ2-3	TRBD2	TGTGCCACTCAATCCCTGGCGGGAGTGTCAGATACGCAGTATTTT	CATQSLAGVSDTQYF
TRBV6-6	NA	TRBJ2-7	NA	TGTGCCAGCAGTTACCCTCCTGGAGGTGGGGACGAGCAGTACTTC	CASSYPPGGGDEQYF
TRBV11-2	many	TRBJ1-2	NA	TGTGCCAGCAGCTATGGGGGTGGGGGCCTCTATGGCTACACCTTC	CASSYGGGGLYGYTF
TRBV28	NA	TRBJ1-2	NA	TGTGCCAGCAGTTTATCGGAACAGGGCGGCGGCGGCTACACCTTC	CASSLSEQGGGGYTF
TRBV19	NA	TRBJ1-3	NA	TGTGCCAGTAGTATAGACGTCACGGGGCTTGGAAACACCATATATTTT	CASSIDVTGLGNTIYF
TRBV11-2	NA	TRBJ2-7	NA	TGTGCCAGCAGCTGGATGGCAGCCGCCTACGAGCAGTACTTC	CASSWMAAAYEQYF
TRBV5-4	NA	TRBJ2-3	NA	TGTGCCAGCAGCTTGGGAGGGCTGGACACAGATACGCAGTATTTT	CASSLGGLDTDTQYF
TRBV5-8	NA	TRBJ2-5	TRBD2	TGTGCCAGCACCAGCTTGGTTGGACTAGCGGGAGAAGAGACCCAGTACTTC	CASTSLVGLAGEETQYF
TRBV7-9	NA	TRBJ2-7	NA	TGTGCCAGCAGCTTCAAAGGAATCTACAGGGTGCAGTACTTC	CASSFKGIYRVQYF
TRBV20-1	NA	TRBJ2-7	NA	TGCAGTGCTAGGTCAGGGCCCGAGCAGTACTTC	CSARSGPEQYF
TRBV4-1	few	TRBJ1-2	NA	TGCGCCAGCAGCCCGTCGTTGACCCCCACCTATGGCTACACCTTC	CASSPSLTPTYGYTF
TRBV4-2	NA	TRBJ1-2	NA	TGTGCCAGCAGCCAAGAGAATTGGATCGGAGAGCTGAACTATGGCTACACCTTC	CASSQENWIGELNYGYTF
TRBV28	NA	TRBJ2-7	TRBD2	TGTGCCAGCAGTTTATCGCGACTAGCGGGGGAGACCTACGAGCAGTACTTC	CASSLSRLAGETYEQYF
TRBV9	few	TRBJ2-1	TRBD2	TGTGCCAGCAGAACGGGGACTAGCGGGAGATACCATGAGCAGTTCTTC	CASRTGTSGRYHEQFF
TRBV5-6	NA	TRBJ2-5	NA	TGTGCCAGCGGGGACCAGAGGGAGCAGTACTTC	CASGDQREQYF
TRBV4-1	once	TRBJ2-7	NA	TGCGCCAGCAGCCATGCGACTTACTCCTACGAGCAGTACTTC	CASSHATYSYEQYF
TRBV6-5	many	TRBJ1-4	TRBD1	TGTGCCAGCAGTGAAGGGACAGGGGGTGAAAAACTGTTTTTT	CASSEGTGGEKLFF
TRBV4-1	NA	TRBJ2-7	NA	TGCGCCAGCAGCCAAGGTCGGACCTCTGATTACGAGCAGTACTTC	CASSQGRTSDYEQYF
TRBV4-1	NA	TRBJ1-5	NA	TGCGCCAGCAGCCTCACCCACGGTAGCAATCAGCCCCAGCATTTT	CASSLTHGSNQPQHF
TRBV5-5	NA	TRBJ2-7	TRBD2	TGTGCCAGCAGCATGGTAGCGGGAGTGGGTTCCTACGAGCAGTACTTC	CASSMVAGVGSYEQYF
TRBV14	NA	TRBJ1-1	NA	TGTGCCAGCAGCCAAGAAGGCCCAGTACCATACACTGAAGCTTTCTTT	CASSQEGPVPYTEAFF
TRBV6-1	NA	TRBJ1-1	TRBD1	TGTGCCAGCAAACGGACAGGGTGGGACACTGAAGCTTTCTTT	CASKRTGWDTEAFF
TRBV30	NA	TRBJ2-1	NA	TGTGCCTTATTAGCGGTAGTCTACAATGAGCAGTTCTTC	CALLAVVYNEQFF
TRBV18	NA	TRBJ2-7	NA	TGTGCCAGCTCACCACACGGGATTCCCTACGAGCAGTACTTC	CASSPHGIPYEQYF
TRBV9	NA	TRBJ2-1	TRBD2	TGTGCCAGCAGCGCTCGAGGGACTAGCGGGAGGACAGGGGCCTACAATGAGCAGTTCTTC	CASSARGTSGRTGAYNEQFF
TRBV6-1	NA	TRBJ2-1	TRBD2	TGTGCCAGCAGTGAAGCCCCGGGACTAGCGGGAGGGGAGCAGTTCTTC	CASSEAPGLAGGEQFF
TRBV25-1	NA	TRBJ2-5	TRBD1	TGTGCCAGCTCCTCCGACAGGGAAAGCCAAGAGACCCAGTACTTC	CASSSDRESQETQYF
TRBV10-1	many	TRBJ2-1	NA	TGCGCCAGCAGTGAGTCAATGGAGGGCTACAATGAGCAGTTCTTC	CASSESMEGYNEQFF
TRBV11-2	NA	TRBJ2-1	TRBD2	TGTGCCAGCAGCTTTCTCAGCGGGAACTACAATGAGCAGTTCTTC	CASSFLSGNYNEQFF
TRBV6-1	NA	TRBJ2-5	TRBD2	TGTGCCAGCAGTTCGGCGGGAGAATATGAGACCCAGTACTTC	CASSSAGEYETQYF
TRBV27	NA	TRBJ2-7	TRBD2	TGTGCCAGCAGACTTCGCGGGACTAGCGGGGTCCCCTACGAGCAGTACTTC	CASRLRGTSGVPYEQYF
TRBV7-9	NA	TRBJ1-5	NA	TGTGCCAGCAGCTTAGATTATCAGCCCCAGCATTTT	CASSLDYQPQHF
TRBV19	many	TRBJ1-5	NA	TGTGCCAGTAACGTGTGGGCTTTTCAGCCCCAGCATTTT	CASNVWAFQPQHF
TRBV28	many	TRBJ2-2	NA	TGTGCCAGCAGCATAGCGGAGCTAAACACCGGGGAGCTGTTTTTT	CASSIAELNTGELFF
TRBV7-6	NA	TRBJ2-7	NA	TGTGCCAGCAGCTTAGCGTTGGGAGAGCAGTACTTC	CASSLALGEQYF
TRBV4-1	NA	TRBJ2-7	NA	TGCGCCAGCAGCCCCCAGGGGGGGGCAGGGGTAATGATCTACGAGCAGTACTTC	CASSPQGGAGVMIYEQYF
TRBV4-1	NA	TRBJ2-7	NA	TGCGCCAGCAGCCAAGCCAGCGAGCAGTACTTC	CASSQASEQYF
TRBV27	NA	TRBJ1-6	TRBD1	TGTGCCAGCAGTTCAGGGACAGGGCTCTCACCCCTCCACTTT	CASSSGTGLSPLHF
TRBV7-8	many	TRBJ1-1	NA	TGTGCCAGCAGCTTATATTCATCTGCCGGCAACACTGAAGCTTTCTTT	CASSLYSSAGNTEAFF
TRBV4-1	many	TRBJ2-7	NA	TGCGCCAGCAGCCAAGAATTGGACGGGATCTACGAGCAGTACTTC	CASSQELDGIYEQYF
TRBV28	NA	TRBJ2-7	TRBD2	TGTGCCAGCAGCCCCCCTAGCGGACCCTTTGGGGAGCAGTACTTC	CASSPPSGPFGEQYF
TRBV19	NA	TRBJ1-2	TRBD1	TGTGCCAGTAGTATTTATTCAGGACAGGGAGCTAACTATGGCTACACCTTC	CASSIYSGQGANYGYTF
TRBV1	NA	TRBJ2-3	NA	TGCACCAGCAGCCCCGGGAGGGGGGGGGCACGAGATACGCAGTATTTT	CTSSPGRGGARDTQYF
TRBV20-1	few	TRBJ2-7	NA	TGCAGTGCCTGGGCCGGCGAGCAGTACTTC	CSAWAGEQYF
TRBV28	NA	TRBJ2-1	NA	TGTGCCAGCAGTCCGACAGGCCCCCCCTACAATGAGCAGTTCTTC	CASSPTGPPYNEQFF
TRBV7-9	NA	TRBJ2-1	NA	TGTGCCAGCAGCTCTAGAATATACAATGAGCAGTTCTTC	CASSSRIYNEQFF
TRBV4-1	NA	TRBJ1-5	TRBD1	TGCGCCAGCAGCCCAGGGACAGTAGCGGATAGCAATCAGCCCCAGCATTTT	CASSPGTVADSNQPQHF
TRBV4-2	NA	TRBJ2-1	NA	TGTGCCAGCAGCCAAGAGGGCCGGGTATTCAATGAGCAGTTCTTC	CASSQEGRVFNEQFF
TRBV21-1	few	TRBJ1-2	NA	TGTGCCAGCAGCACCGGGGGGGACAGGCCTAACTATGGCTACACCTTC	CASSTGGDRPNYGYTF
TRBV15	NA	TRBJ2-7	TRBD2	TGTGCCACCAGCGAGCGGGAGGGCTCCTGGGAGCAGTACTTC	CATSEREGSWEQYF
TRBV5-4	NA	TRBJ2-1	NA	TGTGCCAGCAGCTTGGGACAGCTATCCTCGGGCAATGAGCAGTTCTTC	CASSLGQLSSGNEQFF
TRBV11-2	NA	TRBJ2-7	TRBD1	TGTGCCAGCAGCATTGGACAGGGGGCTTACGAGCAGTACTTC	CASSIGQGAYEQYF
TRBV18	many	TRBJ2-3	NA	TGTGCCAGCTCACCAGGGATCCTGCCAGATACGCAGTATTTT	CASSPGILPDTQYF
TRBV11-2	few	TRBJ1-1	NA	TGTGCCAGCAGCTTTGTAGGGGATGCTTTCTTT	CASSFVGDAFF
TRBV29-1	NA	TRBJ1-2	NA	TGCAGCGTCTCGACAGGTAGCTATGGCTACACCTTC	CSVSTGSYGYTF